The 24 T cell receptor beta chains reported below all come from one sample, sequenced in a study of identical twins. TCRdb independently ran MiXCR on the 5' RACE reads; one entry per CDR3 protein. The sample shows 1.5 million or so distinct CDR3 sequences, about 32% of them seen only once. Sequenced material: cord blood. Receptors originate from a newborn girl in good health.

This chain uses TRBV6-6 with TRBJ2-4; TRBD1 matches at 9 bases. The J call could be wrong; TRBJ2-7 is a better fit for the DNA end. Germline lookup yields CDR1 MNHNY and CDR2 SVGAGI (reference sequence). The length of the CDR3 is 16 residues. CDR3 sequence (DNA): TGTGCCAGCAGTTACTCGCCGTCACAGGGGGCAGGCGAGCAGTACTTC. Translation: CASSYSPSQGAGEQYF.

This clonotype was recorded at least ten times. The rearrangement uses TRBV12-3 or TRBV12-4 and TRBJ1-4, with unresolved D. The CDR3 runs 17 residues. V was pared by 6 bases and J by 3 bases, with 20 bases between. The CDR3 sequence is CASSHRSLRESNEKLFF. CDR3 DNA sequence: TGTGCCAGCAGCCATCGATCCCTACGGGAGTCTAATGAAAAACTGTTTTTT.

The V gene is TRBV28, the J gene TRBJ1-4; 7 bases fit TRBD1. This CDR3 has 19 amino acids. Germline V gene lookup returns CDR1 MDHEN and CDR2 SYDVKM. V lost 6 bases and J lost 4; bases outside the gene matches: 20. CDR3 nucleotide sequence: TGTGCCAGCAGCCTCCCCCGGGACAGACTCGACGGCCATAATGAAAAACTGTTTTTT. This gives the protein CASSLPRDRLDGHNEKLFF.

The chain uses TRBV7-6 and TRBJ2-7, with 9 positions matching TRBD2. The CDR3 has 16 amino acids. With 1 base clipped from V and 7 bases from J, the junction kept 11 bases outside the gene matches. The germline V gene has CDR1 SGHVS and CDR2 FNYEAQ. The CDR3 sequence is CASSLGISGSYNEQYF. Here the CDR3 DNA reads TGTGCCAGCAGCTTAGGGATTAGCGGGAGTTACAATGAGCAGTACTTC.

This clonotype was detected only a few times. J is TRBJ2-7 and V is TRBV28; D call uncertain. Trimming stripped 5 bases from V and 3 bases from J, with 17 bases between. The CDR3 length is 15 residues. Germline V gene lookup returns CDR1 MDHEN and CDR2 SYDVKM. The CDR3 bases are TGTGCCAGCAGTACTCCGGGCGCCTCACTCTACGAGCAGTACTTC. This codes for CASSTPGASLYEQYF. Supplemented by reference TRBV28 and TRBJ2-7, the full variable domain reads DVKVTQSSRYLVKRTGEKVFLECVQDMDHENMFWYRQDPGLGLRLIYFSYDVKMKEKGDIPEGYSVSREKKERFSLILESASTNQTSMYLCASSTPGASLYEQYFGPGTRLTVT.

CDR3 region: CASSQGPWTGNTEAFF. The CDR3 DNA reads as TGTGCCAGCAGCCAAGGACCCTGGACAGGGAACACTGAAGCTTTCTTT. V is TRBV3-1 and J is TRBJ1-1, with TRBD1 identical over 7 bases. V was clipped by 1 base and J by 1 base; unmatched bases: 6. This CDR3 is 16 amino acids long. CDR1 is LGHDT, CDR2 YNNKEL, per germline (reference sequence).

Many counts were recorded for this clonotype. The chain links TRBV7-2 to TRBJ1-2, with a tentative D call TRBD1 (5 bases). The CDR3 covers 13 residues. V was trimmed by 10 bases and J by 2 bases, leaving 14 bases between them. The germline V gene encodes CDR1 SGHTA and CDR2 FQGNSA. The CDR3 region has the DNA TGTGCCATCTATGGGTGGGGGAACTATGGCTACACCTTC. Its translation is CAIYGWGNYGYTF.

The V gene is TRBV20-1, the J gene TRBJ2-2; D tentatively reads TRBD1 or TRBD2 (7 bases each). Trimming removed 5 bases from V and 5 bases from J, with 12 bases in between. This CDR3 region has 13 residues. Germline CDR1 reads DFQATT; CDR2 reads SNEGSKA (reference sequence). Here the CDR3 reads CSAPRGGTGELFF. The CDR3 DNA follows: TGCAGTGCTCCCAGGGGGGGAACCGGGGAGCTGTTTTTT.

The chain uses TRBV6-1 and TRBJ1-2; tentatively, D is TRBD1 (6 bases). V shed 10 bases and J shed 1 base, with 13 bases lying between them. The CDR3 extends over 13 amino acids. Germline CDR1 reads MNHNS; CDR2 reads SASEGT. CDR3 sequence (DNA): TGTGCCACCGGGACATACGTTAACTATGGCTACACCTTC. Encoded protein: CATGTYVNYGYTF.

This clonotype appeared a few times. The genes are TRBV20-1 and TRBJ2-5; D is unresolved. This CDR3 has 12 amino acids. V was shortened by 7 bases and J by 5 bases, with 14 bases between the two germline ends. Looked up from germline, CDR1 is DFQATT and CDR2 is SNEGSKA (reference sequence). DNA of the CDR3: TGCAGTGAACTGGGTCTTAGCGAGACCCAGTACTTC. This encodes CSELGLSETQYF.

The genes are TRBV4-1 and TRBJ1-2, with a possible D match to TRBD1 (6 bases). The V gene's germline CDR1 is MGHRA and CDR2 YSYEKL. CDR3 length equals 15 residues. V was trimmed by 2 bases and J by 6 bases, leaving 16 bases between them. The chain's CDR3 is CASSQSANRVDGYTF. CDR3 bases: TGCGCCAGCAGCCAATCAGCGAACAGGGTAGATGGCTACACCTTC.

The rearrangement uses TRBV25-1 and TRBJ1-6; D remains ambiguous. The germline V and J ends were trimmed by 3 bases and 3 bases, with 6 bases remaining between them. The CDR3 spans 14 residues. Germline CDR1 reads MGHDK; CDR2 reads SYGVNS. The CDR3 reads CASSDRIYNSPLHF. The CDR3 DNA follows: TGTGCCAGCAGTGATCGGATCTATAATTCACCCCTCCACTTT.

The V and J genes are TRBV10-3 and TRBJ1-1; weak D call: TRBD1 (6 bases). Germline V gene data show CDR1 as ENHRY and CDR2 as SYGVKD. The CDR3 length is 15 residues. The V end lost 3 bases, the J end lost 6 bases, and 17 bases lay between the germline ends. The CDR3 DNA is TGTGCCATCAGTGACCCGGCGGAGGGGGGAGCTGAAGCTTTCTTT. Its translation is CAISDPAEGGAEAFF.

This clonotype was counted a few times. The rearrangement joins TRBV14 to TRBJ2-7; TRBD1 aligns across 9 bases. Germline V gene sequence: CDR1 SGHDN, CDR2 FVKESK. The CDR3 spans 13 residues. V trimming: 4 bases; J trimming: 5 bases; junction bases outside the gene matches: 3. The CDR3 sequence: CASSRGTGHEQYF. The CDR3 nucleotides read TGTGCCAGCAGCCGGGGGACAGGGCACGAGCAGTACTTC.

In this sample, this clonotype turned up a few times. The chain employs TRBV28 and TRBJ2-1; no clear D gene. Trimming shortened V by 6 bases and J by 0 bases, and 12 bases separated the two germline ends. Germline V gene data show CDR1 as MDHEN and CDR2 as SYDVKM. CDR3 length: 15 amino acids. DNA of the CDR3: TGTGCCAGCAGCCTGCCGGGCACCTCCTACAATGAGCAGTTCTTC. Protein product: CASSLPGTSYNEQFF.

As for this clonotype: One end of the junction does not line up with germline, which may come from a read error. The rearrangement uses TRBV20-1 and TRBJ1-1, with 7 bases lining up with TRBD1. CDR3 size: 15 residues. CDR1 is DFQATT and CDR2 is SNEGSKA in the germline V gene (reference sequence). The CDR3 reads CSARGRGGMKTEAFF. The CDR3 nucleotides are TGCAGTGCTAGGGGCAGGGGGGGGATGAAAACTGAAGCTTTCTTT.

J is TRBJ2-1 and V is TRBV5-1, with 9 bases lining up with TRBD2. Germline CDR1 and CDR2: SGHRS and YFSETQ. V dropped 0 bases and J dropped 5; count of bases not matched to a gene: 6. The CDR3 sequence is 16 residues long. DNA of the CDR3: TGCGCCAGCAGCTTGGGAGCCCTAGCGGGGAACAATGAGCAGTTCTTC. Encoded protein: CASSLGALAGNNEQFF.

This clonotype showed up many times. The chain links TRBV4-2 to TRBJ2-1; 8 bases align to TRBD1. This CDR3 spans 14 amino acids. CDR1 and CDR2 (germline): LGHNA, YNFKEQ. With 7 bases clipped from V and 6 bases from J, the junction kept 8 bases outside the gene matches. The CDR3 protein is CASKEKTGVNEQFF. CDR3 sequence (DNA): TGTGCCAGCAAGGAGAAGACAGGGGTCAATGAGCAGTTCTTC.

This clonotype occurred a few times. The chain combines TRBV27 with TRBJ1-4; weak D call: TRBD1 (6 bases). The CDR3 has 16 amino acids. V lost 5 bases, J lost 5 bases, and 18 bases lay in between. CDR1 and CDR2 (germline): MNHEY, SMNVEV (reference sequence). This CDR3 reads CASSPDLRGPNEKLFF. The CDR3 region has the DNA TGTGCCAGCAGTCCAGATCTCCGGGGGCCCAATGAAAAACTGTTTTTT.

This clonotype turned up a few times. The CDR3 bases are TGTGCCAGCTCACCTCTAGCGGGAACCCAAGAGACCCAGTACTTC. Translated: CASSPLAGTQETQYF. The V call is TRBV18, the J call TRBJ2-5; 9 bases are shared with TRBD2. Losses at the gene ends were 3 bases for V and 1 base for J; bases not matched to a gene: 3. The CDR3 runs to 15 residues. Germline values: CDR1 KGHSH, CDR2 LQKENI.

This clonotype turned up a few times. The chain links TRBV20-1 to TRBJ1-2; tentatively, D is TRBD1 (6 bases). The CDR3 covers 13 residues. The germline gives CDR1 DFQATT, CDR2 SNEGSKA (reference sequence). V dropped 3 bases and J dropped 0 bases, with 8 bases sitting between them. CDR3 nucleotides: TGCAGTGCTAGGGGACACCCTAACTATGGCTACACCTTC. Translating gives CSARGHPNYGYTF.

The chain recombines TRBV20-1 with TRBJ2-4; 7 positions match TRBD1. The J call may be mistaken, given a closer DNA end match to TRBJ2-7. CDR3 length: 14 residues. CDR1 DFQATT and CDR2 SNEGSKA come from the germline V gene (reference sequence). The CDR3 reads CSARTGTASYEQYF. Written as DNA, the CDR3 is TGCAGTGCTAGAACCGGGACAGCGTCCTACGAGCAGTACTTC.

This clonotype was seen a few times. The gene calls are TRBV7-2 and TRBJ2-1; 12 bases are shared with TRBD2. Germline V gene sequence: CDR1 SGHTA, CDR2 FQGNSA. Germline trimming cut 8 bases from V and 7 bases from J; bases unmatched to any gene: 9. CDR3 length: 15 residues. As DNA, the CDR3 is TGTGCCAGCGGACTAGCGGGATCCCTAAAGAATGAGCAGTTCTTC. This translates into CASGLAGSLKNEQFF. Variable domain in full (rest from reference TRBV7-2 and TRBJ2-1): GAGVSQSPSNKVTEKGKDVELRCDPISGHTALYWYRQSLGQGLEFLIYFQGNSAPDKSGLPSDRFSAERTGGSVSTLTIQRTQQEDSAVYLCASGLAGSLKNEQFFGPGTRLTVL.

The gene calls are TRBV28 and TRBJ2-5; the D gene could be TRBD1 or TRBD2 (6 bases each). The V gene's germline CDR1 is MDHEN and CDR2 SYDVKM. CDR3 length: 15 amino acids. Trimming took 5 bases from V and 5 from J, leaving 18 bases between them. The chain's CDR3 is CASSPGVVGGETQYF. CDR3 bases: TGTGCCAGCAGTCCCGGGGTAGTAGGGGGGGAGACCCAGTACTTC.